This entry describes one T cell receptor beta chain. The record originates from a study of beta chain features in type 1 diabetes. The sequenced template was cDNA made from the entire isolated RNA. Profiling relied on immunoSEQ multiplex PCR, and the TCRdb table lists in-frame clones only, not all of them. Of 140,000 to 150,000 clones in the sample, about 50% are singletons; the top ten hold 0.35% to 0.5%. V was clipped by 2 bases and J by 5 bases; unmatched bases: 1. Germline V gene sequence: CDR1 SGHRS, CDR2 YFSETQ. The CDR3 contains 15 residues. This clonotype was sampled from a man younger than 30 in good health. Sequenced input: Tregs from blood. The V gene is TRBV5-1, the J gene TRBJ2-2, with 12 nucleotides matching TRBD2. CDR3 loop: CASSFGLAGTGELFF. The CDR3 nucleotides are TGCGCCAGCAGCTTCGGACTAGCGGGAACCGGGGAGCTGTTTTTT.